This T cell receptor (beta chain) emerged from a study of early T cells in non-severe SARS-CoV-2 infection. This clonotype was recorded at least ten times. Deletions cut 4 bases from V and 10 bases from J, with 17 bases between. The CDR3 length is 14 residues. TCRdb independently ran MiXCR on the 5' RACE reads; one entry per CDR3 protein. The repertoire holds about 67,000 distinct CDR3 sequences, with around 10% as singletons. This chain joins TRBV12-3 or TRBV12-4 and TRBJ2-1; possible D gene TRBD2, 5 bases. This TCR was recovered from an adult who was a healthcare worker with PCR-confirmed SARS-CoV-2 infection or an uninfected control (not recorded which). Sequencing used whole blood. CDR3 protein: CASSSGYLPGEQFF. DNA of the CDR3: TGTGCCAGCAGTTCGGGGTACCTCCCGGGGGAGCAGTTCTTC.